The source of this T cell receptor beta chain is a study of T cell responses to AZD1222 COVID-19 vaccine. CDR3 length: 15 amino acids. Deletions cut 0 bases from V and 6 bases from J, with 12 bases between. Per the germline V gene, CDR1 is ENHRY and CDR2 is SYGVKD. TCRdb keeps only in-frame clones here, not all; method: immunoSEQ multiplex PCR. The sample lists about 120,000 clones; under 90% were seen once. This clonotype originated in an adult in good health. The sample consisted of peripheral blood, taken on day 0 of AZD1222 vaccination. This sequence joins TRBV10-3 and TRBJ2-1; D not resolved. CDR3: CAISESRFRTNEQFF. The CDR3 DNA follows: TGTGCCATCAGTGAGTCTCGATTCCGGACCAATGAGCAGTTCTTC.